These 21 T cell receptor beta chains came from one sample sequenced in a study of T-cell reconstitution after alpha-beta-depleted transplantation in children. The TCRbeta library was prepared with unique molecular identifiers. TCRdb itself ran the PCR reads through MiXCR, one entry per CDR3 protein. The sample shows 540,000 or so distinct CDR3 sequences, 20% to 25% of them seen only once. The sequencing here drew on PBMCs, mostly from graft donor cells, taken 360 days after TCRalphabeta/CD19-depleted stem cell transplant. The receptors were sampled from a boy younger than two who had a stem cell transplant for acute myeloid leukemia, so the T cells may come from the graft donor.

This clonotype has just a few counts. The germline gene is not matched at one end of the junction; a read error may be the cause. The V call is TRBV5-1, the J call TRBJ2-3; D is uncertain. CDR3 length: 12 residues. The germline CDR1 and CDR2 sequences are SGHRS and YFSETQ. CDR3 sequence reads: CASRQGTDTQYF. The DNA of the CDR3 is TGTGCCAGCAGGCAGGGCACAGATACGCAGTATTTT.

Of note for this clonotype: This sequence may be a read error, since a much larger clone differs from it by one base. This chain joins TRBV4-3 and TRBJ2-1; TRBD2 matches at 11 bases. Germline assignment: CDR1 LGHNA and CDR2 YSLEER. V was pared by 3 bases and J by 6 bases, with 7 bases of the junction left unmatched. The CDR3 is made up of 16 amino acids. The CDR3 spells CASSHSGGANSNEQFF. The DNA of the CDR3 is TGCGCCAGCAGCCATAGCGGGGGGGCCAACTCCAATGAGCAGTTCTTC.

The V and J genes are TRBV13 and TRBJ2-7; 8 nucleotides agree with TRBD1. V shed 3 bases, J shed 6 bases, and the junction held 4 bases outside the gene matches. This CDR3 is 13 amino acids long. Germline V CDR1 and CDR2: PRHDT, FYEKMQ (reference sequence). CDR3 nucleotides: TGTGCCAGCAGCTTCCGGACAGGGCGCGAGCAGTACTTC. Protein product: CASSFRTGREQYF.

The rearrangement links TRBV5-1 to TRBJ2-2; D call uncertain. V was pared by 4 bases and J by 5 bases, with 15 bases between. Germline V gene lookup returns CDR1 SGHRS and CDR2 YFSETQ. The length of the CDR3 is 15 residues. DNA for the CDR3: TGCGCCAGCAGCAAGGGCGGCCAGCGAACCGGGGAGCTGTTTTTT. Encoded protein: CASSKGGQRTGELFF.

In its sample, this clonotype was seen a few times. V and J are TRBV20-1 and TRBJ1-5; D is perhaps TRBD1 (5 bases). The CDR3 extends over 15 amino acids. Per germline, CDR1 DFQATT and CDR2 SNEGSKA (reference sequence). V was shortened by 0 bases and J by 0 bases, with 9 bases between the two germline ends. The CDR3 is CSARDGGYSNQPQHF. CDR3 DNA sequence: TGCAGTGCTAGAGATGGGGGTTATAGCAATCAGCCCCAGCATTTT.

This clonotype was recorded many times. This sequence joins TRBV29-1 and TRBJ2-7; a possible D gene is TRBD1 (5 bases). The CDR3 extends over 15 amino acids. Trimming removed 1 base from V and 2 bases from J, with 15 bases in between. CDR1 and CDR2 (germline): SQVTM, ANQGSEA. CDR3 protein: CSVEGRPGKTYEQYF. CDR3 DNA: TGCAGCGTTGAAGGAAGACCAGGGAAGACCTACGAGCAGTACTTC.

This clonotype was seen many times. The rearrangement links TRBV6-5 to TRBJ2-3; 9 bases agree with TRBD2. The germline V gene has CDR1 MNHEY and CDR2 SVGAGI. The CDR3 length is 18 residues. Trimming removed 0 bases from V and 2 bases from J; junction bases left unmatched: 9. The CDR3 bases are TGTGCCAGCAGTTACTCAGGTTTGGCGGGGGGGCTCACAGATACGCAGTATTTT. This translates into CASSYSGLAGGLTDTQYF.

This clonotype was seen a few times. V gene TRBV20-1 combines with J gene TRBJ1-1, with no clear D. Trimming removed 6 bases at V and 4 bases at J, with 12 bases between. This CDR3 contains 12 residues. Germline V lookup: CDR1 DFQATT, CDR2 SNEGSKA (reference sequence). The CDR3 bases are TGCAGTGCCGGGCCTCGAGCCACTGAAGCTTTCTTT. It codes for CSAGPRATEAFF.

This clonotype was recorded a few times. This chain joins TRBV20-1 and TRBJ2-3, with 12 bases matching TRBD2. Germline V lookup: CDR1 DFQATT, CDR2 SNEGSKA (reference sequence). The trim removed 0 bases at V and 6 bases at J, leaving 13 bases unmatched. The CDR3 runs to 18 residues. The CDR3 loop reads CSARDFRGLAGGTDTQYF. In DNA, the CDR3 is TGCAGTGCTAGAGATTTCCGTGGGCTAGCGGGGGGGACTGATACGCAGTATTTT.

This clonotype has ten or more counts. The chain links TRBV5-6 to TRBJ2-2; the match to TRBD2 covers 7 bases. Germline trimming cut 4 bases from V and 2 bases from J; bases unmatched to any gene: 5. Germline values: CDR1 SGHDT, CDR2 YYEEEE. The length of the CDR3 is 15 residues. The CDR3 sequence is CASSQGLLNTGELFF. The DNA for the CDR3 is TGTGCCAGCAGCCAGGGACTACTTAACACCGGGGAGCTGTTTTTT.

In this sample, this clonotype turned up a few times. The rearrangement uses TRBV20-1 and TRBJ1-4; unclear D gene. The CDR3 runs 13 residues. Germline CDR1 reads DFQATT; CDR2 reads SNEGSKA (reference sequence). V shed 5 bases and J shed 8 bases, with 15 bases lying between them. The CDR3 loop reads CSAPRFRGEKLFF. Here the CDR3 DNA reads TGCAGTGCTCCTAGGTTCAGAGGGGAAAAACTGTTTTTT.

This clonotype was seen a handful of times. The V and J genes are TRBV7-9 and TRBJ2-7; D is possibly TRBD1 (6 bases). The CDR3 loop spans 15 amino acids. Germline V gives CDR1 SEHNR, CDR2 FQNEAQ (reference sequence). Trimming cost V 1 base and J 0 bases, with 10 bases left between them. The CDR3 DNA follows: TGTGCCAGCAGCTTAGACGGACAGAGCTCCTACGAGCAGTACTTC. Residues: CASSLDGQSSYEQYF.

This clonotype appeared once. The chain employs TRBV10-2 and TRBJ2-2, with a possible D match to TRBD1 (5 bases). This CDR3 comprises 14 residues. The ends were cut back, 2 bases at V and 8 bases at J, with 12 bases in the middle. The germline V gene has CDR1 WSHSY and CDR2 SAAADI. The CDR3 sequence is CASSEPAGSGELFF. CDR3 sequence (DNA): TGCGCCAGCAGTGAGCCGGCAGGGTCAGGGGAGCTGTTTTTT.

V gene TRBV6-1 combines with J gene TRBJ2-5; TRBD1 aligns across 10 bases. The CDR3 covers 15 residues. J gave up 4 bases and V 3 bases, and 5 bases lay outside the gene matches. Per the germline V gene, CDR1 is MNHNS and CDR2 is SASEGT. The CDR3 DNA sequence: TGTGCCAGCAGTGATTCCGGGACAGGGGCAGAGACCCAGTACTTC. Translated: CASSDSGTGAETQYF.

This sequence joins TRBV10-3 and TRBJ2-3, with TRBD2 matching over 9 bases. There are 16 residues in the CDR3. The V segment lost 5 bases and the J segment 2 bases; nucleotides outside the gene matches: 8. The V gene's germline CDR1 is ENHRY and CDR2 SYGVKD. The CDR3, as DNA: TGTGCCATCAGTTATTCCGGGACTAGCCCCACAGATACGCAGTATTTT. Amino acid sequence: CAISYSGTSPTDTQYF.

The chain combines TRBV11-3 with TRBJ2-1, with D maybe TRBD2 (6 bases). Trimming took off 5 bases at V and 4 bases at J, with 18 bases between the two ends. CDR1 and CDR2 from the germline V gene are SGHNT and YENEEA. CDR3 length: 16 amino acids. The chain's CDR3 is CASSNAPAGPYNEQFF. In DNA form, the CDR3 reads TGTGCCAGCAGCAACGCCCCGGCGGGGCCTTACAATGAGCAGTTCTTC.

The sample holds many counts of this clonotype. V and J are TRBV12-3 or TRBV12-4 and TRBJ1-1; a possible D gene is TRBD1 (6 bases). The CDR3 extends over 15 amino acids. Trimming took off 3 bases at V and 4 bases at J, with 15 bases between the two ends. CDR3 protein: CASSFNARGGTEAFF. The CDR3 DNA sequence: TGTGCCAGCAGTTTCAATGCCAGGGGAGGCACTGAAGCTTTCTTT.

This clonotype was seen many times. The V call is TRBV20-1, the J call TRBJ2-4, with a possible D match to TRBD2 (6 bases). V was trimmed by 0 bases and J by 2 bases, leaving 11 bases between them. Germline assignment: CDR1 DFQATT and CDR2 SNEGSKA (reference sequence). The CDR3 length is 15 residues. As DNA, the CDR3 is TGCAGTGCTAGAGACAGGGAGGTTACCAAAAACATTCAGTACTTC. As protein: CSARDREVTKNIQYF.

The chain recombines TRBV18 with TRBJ2-1; TRBD1 agrees at 9 bases. CDR1 and CDR2 from the germline V gene are KGHSH and LQKENI. The CDR3 contains 14 residues. The V segment lost 5 bases and the J segment 6 bases; nucleotides outside the gene matches: 5. The CDR3, as DNA: TGTGCCAGCTCATCGGACAGGGGCGCCAATGAGCAGTTCTTC. Translation gives CASSSDRGANEQFF. The variable domain in full, completed from reference TRBV18 and TRBJ2-1, reads NAGVMQNPRHLVRRRGQEARLRCSPMKGHSHVYWYRQLPEEGLKFMVYLQKENIIDESGMPKERFSAEFPKEGPSILRIQQVVRGDSAAYFCASSSDRGANEQFFGPGTRLTVL.

This clonotype was detected many times. The rearrangement uses TRBV15 and TRBJ2-2, with 7 bases identical to TRBD1. The trim removed 8 bases at V and 0 bases at J, leaving 3 bases unmatched. The CDR3 is made up of 14 amino acids. The germline V gene encodes CDR1 LNHNV and CDR2 YYDKDF (reference sequence). CDR3 loop: CATRQGANTGELFF. CDR3 DNA: TGTGCCACCCGGCAGGGGGCGAACACCGGGGAGCTGTTTTTT.

The chain carries TRBV24-1 and TRBJ2-5; 13 nucleotides agree with TRBD2. V shed 2 bases and J 2 bases; nucleotides not matched to a gene: 1. The CDR3 sequence is 16 residues long. In germline, CDR1 is KGHDR, CDR2 SFDVKD. CDR3 residues: CATSDSLAGGQETQYF. The CDR3 DNA reads TGTGCCACCAGTGATTCACTAGCGGGGGGGCAAGAGACCCAGTACTTC.